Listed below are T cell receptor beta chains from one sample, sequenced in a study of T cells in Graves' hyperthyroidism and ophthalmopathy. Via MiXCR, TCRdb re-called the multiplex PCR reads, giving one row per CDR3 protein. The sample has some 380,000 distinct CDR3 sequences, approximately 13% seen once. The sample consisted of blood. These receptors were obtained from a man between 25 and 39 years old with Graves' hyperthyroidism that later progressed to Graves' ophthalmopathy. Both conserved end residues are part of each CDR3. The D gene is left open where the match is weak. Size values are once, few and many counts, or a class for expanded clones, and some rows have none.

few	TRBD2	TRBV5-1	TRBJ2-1	TGCGCCAGCACGGGACTAGCGGGGGTCTACAATGAGCAGTTCTTC	CASTGLAGVYNEQFF
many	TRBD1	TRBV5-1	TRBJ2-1	TGCGCCAGCAGCTTATCCGGGACAGGCTACAATGAGCAGTTCTTC	CASSLSGTGYNEQFF
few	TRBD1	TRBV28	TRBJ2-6	TGTGCCAGCAGCAAATACTTCGACCGGGACAGGGGAAGGTCTGGGGCCAACGTCCTGACTTTC	CASSKYFDRDRGRSGANVLTF
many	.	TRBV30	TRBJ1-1	TGTGCCTCTGGAGTGAACACTGAAGCTTTCTTT	CASGVNTEAFF
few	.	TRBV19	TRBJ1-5	TGTGCCAGTAGTGAACAGGGCTTTAGCAATCAGCCCCAGCATTTT	CASSEQGFSNQPQHF
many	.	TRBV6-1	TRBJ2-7	TGTGCCAGCAGTGAGTCCAGGGCTGAGCAGTACTTC	CASSESRAEQYF
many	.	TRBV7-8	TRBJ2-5	TGTGCCAGCAGCTGGGGGCTAGCGGAGACCCAGTACTTC	CASSWGLAETQYF
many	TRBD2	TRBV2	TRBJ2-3	TGTGCCAGCAACCCCACCGTAGCGGGATCCACAGATACGCAGTATTTT	CASNPTVAGSTDTQYF
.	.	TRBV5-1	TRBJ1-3	TGCGCCAGCAGCTTGGCCGGACAAATCTCTGGAAACACCATATATTTT	CASSLAGQISGNTIYF
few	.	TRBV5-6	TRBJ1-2	TGTGCCAGCAGCTATTCCGGGACCCACCACTATGGCTACACCTTC	CASSYSGTHHYGYTF
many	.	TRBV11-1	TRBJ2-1	TGTGCCAGCAGCTTCGCGGGGACCAATGAGCAGTTCTTC	CASSFAGTNEQFF
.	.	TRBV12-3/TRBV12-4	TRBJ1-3	TGTGCCAGCAGTTCTCAGGGTGCTGGAAACACCATATATTTT	CASSSQGAGNTIYF
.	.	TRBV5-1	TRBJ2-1	TGCGCCAGCAGCTTGCAGGTGTCCAATGAGCAGTTCTTC	CASSLQVSNEQFF
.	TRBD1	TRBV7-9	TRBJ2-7	TGTGCCAGCAGTCGAGGACAGGGCCCCACCTACGAGCAGTACTTC	CASSRGQGPTYEQYF
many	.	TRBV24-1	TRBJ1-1	TGTGCCACCAGTGATACGGGGAACACTGAAGCTTTCTTT	CATSDTGNTEAFF
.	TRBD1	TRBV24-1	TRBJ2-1	TGTGCCACCAGTGCCGGGACAGGGTTCCCGTTGGAGCAGTTCTTC	CATSAGTGFPLEQFF
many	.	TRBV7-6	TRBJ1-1	TGTGCCAGCAGGAGGGGCCTGAACACTGAAGCTTTCTTT	CASRRGLNTEAFF
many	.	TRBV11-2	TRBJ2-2	TGTGCCAGCAGCTTACGCGAAGGAATCAACACCGGGGAGCTGTTTTTT	CASSLREGINTGELFF
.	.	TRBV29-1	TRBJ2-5	TGCAGCGTTGTGAGAAACTGGGAGACCCAGTACTTC	CSVVRNWETQYF
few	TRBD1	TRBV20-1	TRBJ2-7	TGCAGTGCTACTACCAGGGGGAACGAGCAGTACTTC	CSATTRGNEQYF
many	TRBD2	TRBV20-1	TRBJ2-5	TGCAGTGCGTATAGCGGGGGGGCCGGGGAGACCCAGTACTTC	CSAYSGGAGETQYF
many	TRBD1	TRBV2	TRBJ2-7	TGTGCCAGCAGTATTTCCGGGACAGGGACTTACGAGCAGTACTTC	CASSISGTGTYEQYF
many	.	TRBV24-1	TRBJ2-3	TGTGCCACCAGTGATTTGGGGCAGAGCACAGATACGCAGTATTTT	CATSDLGQSTDTQYF
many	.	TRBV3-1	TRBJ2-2	TGTGCCAGCAGCCAGGGGGCCGGCACCGGGGAGCTGTTTTTT	CASSQGAGTGELFF
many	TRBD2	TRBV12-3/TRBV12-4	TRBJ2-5	TGTGCCAGCAGTCTAGGACTAGCGGGGGCCCTCCAAGAGACCCAGTACTTC	CASSLGLAGALQETQYF
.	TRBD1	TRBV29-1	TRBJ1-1	TGCAGCGGGGACAGCCTCACTGAAGCTTTCTTT	CSGDSLTEAFF
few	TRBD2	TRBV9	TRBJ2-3	TGTGCCAGCAGCGTAGCTACCGAGATTTATTTACTAGCGGGCACAGATACGCAGTATTTT	CASSVATEIYLLAGTDTQYF